These T cell receptor beta chains were read from a single sample in a study of cytomegalovirus exposure and HLA in healthy donors. Clones were sequenced by immunoSEQ multiplex PCR, and TCRdb holds only the in-frame ones, with some missing. The sample consists of around 99,000 clones, roughly 70% of them appearing once. Sequenced sample: PBMCs. The receptors were gathered from a woman in her thirties or forties in good health and CMV-seropositive. The CDR3 runs from the conserved cysteine through the conserved F or W. The order of the fields is V gene, D gene, clone size, CDR3 length, J gene, CDR3 DNA, CDR3 protein. A D gene is named only where the DNA matches it firmly. Size values are once, few and many counts, or a class for expanded clones, and some rows have none.

TRBV7-9,.,.,14,TRBJ1-1,TGTGCCAGCAGCCCGCAGGGTATCCACGGTGAAGCTTTCTTT,CASSPQGIHGEAFF
TRBV19,TRBD1,few,15,TRBJ1-5,TGTGCCAGTAGTTACTTACAGGGGGGCAATCAGCCCCAGCATTTT,CASSYLQGGNQPQHF
TRBV7-2,.,.,14,TRBJ2-3,TGTGCCAGCAGCTTAGTGCAGTCTACAGATACGCAGTATTTT,CASSLVQSTDTQYF
TRBV30,.,.,16,TRBJ1-5,TGTGCCTGGAGTGCTGGGACATCTAGTAGCAATCAGCCCCAGCATTTT,CAWSAGTSSSNQPQHF
TRBV29-1,.,.,12,TRBJ1-3,TGCAGCGTTGCACCTACCGGAAACACCATATATTTT,CSVAPTGNTIYF
TRBV5-5,TRBD1,many,16,TRBJ1-1,TGTGCCAGCAGTCCCGGGACAGTTAAACCGAACACTGAAGCTTTCTTT,CASSPGTVKPNTEAFF
TRBV6-5,.,.,11,TRBJ1-6,TGTGCCAGCCCGAGAAATTCACCCCTCCACTTT,CASPRNSPLHF
TRBV4-3,TRBD1,.,16,TRBJ1-2,TGCGCCAGCAGCCCCCCCGGTCGACAGGGGGCGGATGGCTACACCTTC,CASSPPGRQGADGYTF
TRBV5-1,TRBD1,.,15,TRBJ2-7,TGCGCCAGCAGCTCCACCCCGACAGGGCTGCACGAGCAGTACTTC,CASSSTPTGLHEQYF
TRBV2,TRBD1,.,15,TRBJ1-2,TGTGCCAGCAGTGAACGGCGACAGGGGTTCTTTGGCTACACCTTC,CASSERRQGFFGYTF
TRBV9,TRBD2,.,15,TRBJ2-1,TGTGCCAGCAGCCCTAGCGGGGGAACCTACAATGAGCAGTTCTTC,CASSPSGGTYNEQFF
TRBV9,TRBD1,.,16,TRBJ1-2,TGTGCCAGCAGCGCAGGGGACAGGGGGCTTATGTATGGCTACACCTTC,CASSAGDRGLMYGYTF
TRBV9,.,.,15,TRBJ2-2,TGTGCCAGCAGCGTAGCTAGCGCTCTAGGCAGGGAGCTGTTTTTT,CASSVASALGRELFF
TRBV7-2,.,.,14,TRBJ1-3,TGTGCCAGCAGCTTAGTCTCTTCGGGAAACACCATATATTTT,CASSLVSSGNTIYF
TRBV30,TRBD1,.,13,TRBJ1-2,TGTGCCTGGAGTGTAGGGGGCGGCTATGGCTACACCTTC,CAWSVGGGYGYTF
TRBV5-1,TRBD1,.,15,TRBJ2-3,TGCGCCAGCAGCTTGGCGACAGGGTCGCGAGATACGCAGTATTTT,CASSLATGSRDTQYF
TRBV2,.,.,16,TRBJ1-4,TGTGCCAGCAGTGAGTTGCGGCTAACAACTAATGAAAAACTGTTTTTT,CASSELRLTTNEKLFF
TRBV11-1,.,.,15,TRBJ1-1,TGTGCCAGCAGCTTGGGCCAGGCGGGGAACACTGAAGCTTTCTTT,CASSLGQAGNTEAFF
TRBV4-3,.,few,17,TRBJ1-3,TGCGCCAGCAGCCCAGAGGTCCCGGGAAGCTCTGGAAACACCATATATTTT,CASSPEVPGSSGNTIYF
TRBV6-5,.,.,16,TRBJ1-1,TGTGCCAGCAGTTACTCGAAACAGATCATGAACACTGAAGCTTTCTTT,CASSYSKQIMNTEAFF
TRBV7-8,TRBD1,.,14,TRBJ1-2,TGTGCCAGCAGTAGGGGGACAGGGAACTATGGCTACACCTTC,CASSRGTGNYGYTF
TRBV7-9,TRBD1,.,15,TRBJ2-1,TGTGCCAGCAGCCAGAGGGGGCAGGAATACAATGAGCAGTTCTTC,CASSQRGQEYNEQFF
TRBV28,TRBD1,.,15,TRBJ2-5,TGTGCCAGCAGTTCCGGGACAGCCGGCGACGAGACCCAGTACTTC,CASSSGTAGDETQYF
TRBV20-1,.,.,11,TRBJ2-7,TGCAGTGCTAGGCCATCAGGTGCGCAGTACTTC,CSARPSGAQYF